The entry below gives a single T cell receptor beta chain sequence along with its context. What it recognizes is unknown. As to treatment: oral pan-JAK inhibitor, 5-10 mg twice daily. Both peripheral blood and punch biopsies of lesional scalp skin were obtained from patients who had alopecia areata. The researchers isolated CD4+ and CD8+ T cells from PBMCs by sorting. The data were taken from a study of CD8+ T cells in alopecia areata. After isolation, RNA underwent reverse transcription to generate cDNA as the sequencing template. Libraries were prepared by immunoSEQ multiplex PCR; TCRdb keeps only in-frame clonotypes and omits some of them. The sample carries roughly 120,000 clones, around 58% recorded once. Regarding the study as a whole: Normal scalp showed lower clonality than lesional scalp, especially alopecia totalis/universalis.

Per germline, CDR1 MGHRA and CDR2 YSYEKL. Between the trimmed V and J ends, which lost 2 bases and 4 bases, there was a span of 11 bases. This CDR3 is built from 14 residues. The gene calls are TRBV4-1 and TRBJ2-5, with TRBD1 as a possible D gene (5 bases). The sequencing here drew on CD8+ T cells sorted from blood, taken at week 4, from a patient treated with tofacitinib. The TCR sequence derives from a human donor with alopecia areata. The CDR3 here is CASSQYSRGETQYF. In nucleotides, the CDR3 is TGCGCCAGCAGCCAATACTCTAGGGGAGAGACCCAGTACTTC.